A selection of T cell receptor beta chains follows, all from one sample in a study of radiotherapy plus CTLA-4 blockade in lung cancer. Generated by immunoSEQ multiplex PCR, the TCRdb table keeps only in-frame clones and is missing some. In the table there are around 50,000 clones, 75% to 90% of which are singletons. The material sequenced was peripheral blood, taken from a patient treated with radiotherapy plus ipilimumab. The receptors come from a human donor with non-small cell lung cancer that progressed on radiotherapy plus ipilimumab. Some clones in this sample may be carry-over from other donors' samples. The CDR3 runs from the conserved cysteine through the conserved F or W. A D gene is named only where the DNA matches it firmly. A clone size is listed for some rows: how often the clone was seen (once, few, many), or a class if it is expanded.

v_gene	j_gene	d_gene	abundance	CDR3aa	CDR3nt
TRBV7-3	TRBJ1-2	TRBD1	few	CASSLGSGQGMAGYTF	TGTGCCAGCAGCTTAGGGTCGGGACAGGGGATGGCTGGCTACACCTTC
TRBV2	TRBJ2-5	TRBD1	few	CASSPSGQGVEFQETQYF	TGTGCCAGCTCCCCCTCCGGACAGGGGGTCGAGTTCCAAGAGACCCAGTACTTC
TRBV5-4	TRBJ2-7	TRBD2	-	CASSSTSGRFYEQYF	TGTGCCAGCAGCAGTACTAGCGGGAGGTTCTACGAGCAGTACTTC
TRBV10-3	TRBJ2-1	-	-	CAISVTGESYNEQFF	TGTGCCATCAGTGTTACAGGCGAGTCGTACAATGAGCAGTTCTTC
TRBV7-9	TRBJ2-5	TRBD1	-	CASSPVGTGKETQYF	TGTGCCAGCAGCCCAGTCGGGACAGGAAAAGAGACCCAGTACTTC
TRBV11-2	TRBJ2-7	TRBD2	-	CASSLARAGGTYF	TGTGCCAGTAGCTTAGCCCGAGCGGGGGGTACGTACTTC
TRBV19	TRBJ2-3	TRBD2	-	CASSIYSGVVDTQYF	TGTGCCAGTAGTATTTATAGCGGGGTCGTGGATACGCAGTATTTT
TRBV27	TRBJ1-5	-	-	CASSLGAAFPQPQHF	TGTGCCAGCAGTTTAGGGGCAGCCTTTCCTCAGCCCCAGCATTTT
TRBV7-3	TRBJ2-2	-	-	CASSPPGNTGELFF	TGTGCCAGCAGCCCGCCGGGGAACACCGGGGAGCTGTTTTTT
TRBV18	TRBJ1-1	-	-	CASSPQQHTEAFF	TGTGCCAGCTCACCGCAACAGCACACTGAAGCTTTCTTT
TRBV9	TRBJ1-1	TRBD1	-	CASSPIRGVGAFF	TGTGCCAGCAGCCCGATCAGGGGGGTTGGAGCTTTCTTT
TRBV5-1	TRBJ2-7	-	-	CASSYGQNYEQYF	TGCGCCAGCAGCTATGGACAGAACTACGAGCAGTACTTC
TRBV5-1	TRBJ2-5	-	-	CASSLAGTREETQYF	TGCGCCAGCAGCTTGGCCGGGACACGGGAAGAGACCCAGTACTTC
TRBV21-1	TRBJ1-6	-	large	CASSKGGGGSPLHF	TGTGCCAGCAGCAAAGGGGGGGGCGGTTCACCCCTCCACTTT
TRBV7-9	TRBJ2-5	TRBD2	-	CASQKSGTETQYF	TGTGCCAGCCAGAAAAGCGGGACGGAGACCCAGTACTTC
TRBV27	TRBJ1-1	-	-	CASSSDSMNTEAFF	TGTGCCAGCAGTTCCGACAGCATGAACACTGAAGCTTTCTTT
TRBV28	TRBJ2-5	-	few	CASSLVHEETQYF	TGTGCCAGCAGTTTGGTTCACGAGGAGACCCAGTACTTC
TRBV15	TRBJ2-3	-	-	CATNSPGSGTDTQYF	TGTGCCACCAACAGCCCGGGATCGGGCACAGATACGCAGTATTTT
TRBV5-1	TRBJ1-1	TRBD1	-	CASISGTGDTEAFF	TGCGCCAGCATTAGTGGGACAGGGGACACTGAAGCTTTCTTT
TRBV29-1	TRBJ2-6	-	-	CSVLGEGGQSGANVLTF	TGCAGCGTTTTAGGGGAGGGGGGCCAGTCTGGGGCCAACGTCCTGACTTTC
TRBV6-6	TRBJ1-2	-	few	CASTQLGSYGYTF	TGTGCCAGCACCCAATTAGGGAGCTATGGCTACACCTTC
TRBV7-2	TRBJ2-7	TRBD2	-	CASSLGGGYEQYF	TGTGCCAGCAGCTTAGGGGGGGGCTACGAGCAGTACTTC
TRBV5-1	TRBJ2-3	TRBD2	-	CASSLGVAGLRTDTQYF	TGCGCCAGCAGCTTGGGGGTAGCGGGGCTCCGCACAGATACGCAGTATTTT
TRBV5-1	TRBJ2-5	TRBD2	-	CASSQGLAGDRSETQYF	TGCGCCAGCAGCCAGGGACTAGCGGGAGATCGGTCGGAGACCCAGTACTTC
TRBV7-9	TRBJ2-1	-	-	CASSFLQGRSEQFF	TGTGCCAGCAGCTTCTTGCAGGGTCGGAGCGAGCAGTTCTTC
TRBV18	TRBJ2-3	TRBD2	-	CASSLLAGGGTDTQYF	TGTGCCAGCTCACTACTAGCGGGGGGAGGCACAGATACGCAGTATTTT
TRBV9	TRBJ2-1	TRBD2	-	CASSVVPGGTYNEQFF	TGTGCCAGCAGCGTAGTTCCGGGAGGGACCTACAATGAGCAGTTCTTC
TRBV7-9	TRBJ1-4	TRBD1	-	CASSFRGDRNEKLFF	TGTGCCAGCAGCTTCCGGGGGGACAGGAATGAAAAACTGTTTTTT
TRBV23-1	TRBJ2-5	-	-	CASSRPTTGGEQYF	TGCGCCAGCAGTCGCCCGACGACAGGTGGGGAGCAGTACTTC
TRBV2	TRBJ1-5	-	-	CASGQYSNQPQHF	TGTGCCAGCGGACAGTATAGCAATCAGCCCCAGCATTTT
TRBV2	TRBJ2-7	TRBD1	-	CASSAGTGNEQYF	TGTGCCAGCAGTGCCGGGACAGGCAACGAGCAGTACTTC
TRBV25-1	TRBJ2-6	-	-	CASSEGGVGANVLTF	TGTGCCAGCAGTGAAGGGGGCGTTGGGGCCAACGTCCTGACTTTC
TRBV14	TRBJ2-2	TRBD2	-	CASSQTRLAGENTGELFF	TGTGCCAGCAGCCAGACCCGGCTAGCGGGGGAGAACACCGGGGAGCTGTTTTTT
TRBV28	TRBJ2-2	TRBD2	-	CASRVSGGARNTGELFF	TGTGCCAGCAGGGTGAGCGGGGGGGCGAGGAACACCGGGGAGCTGTTTTTT
TRBV29-1	TRBJ2-7	-	-	CSVVDSTYEQYF	TGCAGCGTTGTGGACTCTACCTACGAGCAGTACTTC
TRBV19	TRBJ1-6	-	-	CASGLMGAPLHF	TGTGCCAGTGGGTTAATGGGAGCCCCCCTCCACTTT
TRBV7-9	TRBJ1-1	-	-	CASSLLVAEAFF	TGTGCCAGCAGCTTATTAGTAGCTGAAGCTTTCTTT
TRBV6-4	TRBJ2-3	TRBD2	-	CASSSSGGGTDTQYF	TGTGCCAGCAGTAGTAGCGGGGGAGGCACAGATACGCAGTATTTT
TRBV27	TRBJ1-1	-	-	CASSFRTMRGGTEAFF	TGTGCCAGCAGTTTCCGGACTATGCGGGGGGGAACTGAAGCTTTCTTT
TRBV11-2	TRBJ2-3	TRBD2	-	CASSLGASGSTDTQYF	TGTGCCAGCAGCTTAGGGGCTAGCGGTAGCACAGATACGCAGTATTTT
TRBV6-6	TRBJ2-2	TRBD2	-	CASRTSGGTGELFF	TGTGCCAGCCGCACTAGCGGGGGCACCGGGGAGCTGTTTTTT
TRBV10-3	TRBJ1-2	-	few	CAISEGSDYYGYTF	TGTGCCATCAGTGAAGGGAGTGATTACTATGGCTACACCTTC
TRBV19	TRBJ2-7	TRBD2	-	CASSKLAGGPYEQYF	TGTGCCAGTAGTAAACTAGCGGGAGGACCCTACGAGCAGTACTTC
TRBV21-1	TRBJ2-1	-	few	CASSGRQGADNEQFF	TGTGCCAGCAGCGGACGACAGGGGGCAGACAATGAGCAGTTCTTC
TRBV5-1	TRBJ2-3	TRBD2	-	CASRTGTSGTDTQYF	TGCGCCAGCAGGACCGGGACTAGCGGCACAGATACGCAGTATTTT
TRBV27	TRBJ1-5	-	-	CASSLGGWQPQHF	TGTGCCAGCAGTTTGGGAGGGTGGCAGCCCCAGCATTTT
TRBV11-2	TRBJ2-1	TRBD2	-	CASSSGRAQIVYNEQFF	TGTGCCAGCAGCTCCGGGAGGGCCCAGATCGTTTACAATGAGCAGTTCTTC
TRBV19	TRBJ1-2	TRBD1	once	CASSRDRGGYGYTF	TGTGCCAGTAGTAGGGACAGGGGAGGATATGGCTACACCTTC
TRBV10-1	TRBJ1-1	-	-	CASSATTGNTEAFF	TGCGCCAGCAGCGCGACGACAGGGAACACTGAAGCTTTCTTT
TRBV2	TRBJ1-1	-	-	CASRAEVNTEAFF	TGTGCCAGCAGGGCCGAGGTGAACACTGAAGCTTTCTTT
TRBV4-1	TRBJ2-3	TRBD1	few	CASSPTGVADTQYF	TGCGCCAGCAGCCCGACAGGGGTGGCAGATACGCAGTATTTT
TRBV6-1	TRBJ2-2	-	-	CASSGSVGAGELFF	TGTGCCAGCAGCGGCAGCGTTGGAGCCGGGGAGCTGTTTTTT
TRBV14	TRBJ1-2	-	few	CASSQDQGGYTF	TGTGCCAGCAGCCAAGATCAGGGTGGCTACACCTTC
TRBV10-2	TRBJ1-6	TRBD1	-	CASSPGGSALHF	TGCGCCAGCTCCCCAGGGGGTTCGGCCCTCCACTTT